In this sample, the clone carrying this TCR beta chain turned up once. Its antigen is not known. Sequenced by immunoSEQ multiplex PCR; TCRdb stores in-frame clones only, minus some. The sample lists approximately 58,000 clones; 70% to 90% were seen once. This record belongs to a study of graft-versus-host responses after intestinal transplantation. Broader study findings: Levels of circulating GvH clones at their peak were associated with early post-transplant HvG declines.

The ends lost 6 bases at V and 5 bases at J; junction bases unmatched: 5. CDR3 size: 15 residues. CDR1 and CDR2 from the germline V gene are MNHEY and SMNVEV (reference sequence). The input for sequencing was PBMCs, taken 26 days after transplant. This receptor was identified in a human patient who received an intestinal transplant, so some T cells may come from the graft donor. The chain combines TRBV27 with TRBJ2-1; 12 bases are shared with TRBD2. The CDR3 DNA follows: TGTGCCAGCAGCCTCGCTAGCGGGAGGGACAATGAGCAGTTCTTC. Its translation: CASSLASGRDNEQFF.